One and the same sample provided the 20 T cell receptor beta chains below, sequenced in a study of blood T cell repertoires in COVID-19 (dated by TCRdb to 2019 to 2021). The receptor library was made with the immunoSEQ multiplex PCR assay. Sourced from immuneACCESS, this table was stored by TCRdb with only in-frame sequences that have V and J called. A share of the clones is absent; for the studies checked, an unresolved V gene accounts for under half, and the remainder has no known explanation. A total of some 120,000 clones appear in this sample, more than 75% of them only once. The ten largest clones add up to around 4.2% of the sample. What was sequenced was peripheral blood. The receptor source for this set is a man aged 60 to 75 with acute or convalescent COVID-19.

This chain connects TRBV5-4 to TRBJ2-1; 12 bases map to TRBD2. Trimming took 3 bases from V and 9 from J; bases not matched to a gene: 10. Per germline, CDR1 SGHNT and CDR2 YYREEE (reference sequence). The CDR3 totals 16 residues. CDR3 sequence (DNA): TGTGCCAGCAGCTCAAAGACTAGCGGGAGTATTAGTGAGCAGTTCTTC. Its translation: CASSSKTSGSISEQFF.

The rearrangement uses TRBV27 and TRBJ2-7, with 11 nucleotides matching TRBD1. CDR3 length equals 15 residues. Germline V gene sequence: CDR1 MNHEY, CDR2 SMNVEV (reference sequence). Trimming cost V 5 bases and J 3 bases; bases outside gene matches: 6. CDR3 amino acids: CASSPAGTGGYEQYF. The DNA for the CDR3 is TGTGCCAGCAGTCCTGCCGGGACAGGGGGCTACGAGCAGTACTTC.

This clone showed up just a few times. This sequence joins TRBV28 and TRBJ1-1; 11 bases map to TRBD1. CDR1 MDHEN and CDR2 SYDVKM come from the germline V gene. This CDR3 has 16 residues. Germline trimming cut 5 bases from V and 0 bases from J; bases unmatched to any gene: 5. The CDR3 reads CASSPWDRGMNTEAFF. The CDR3 DNA follows: TGTGCCAGCAGTCCTTGGGACAGGGGGATGAACACTGAAGCTTTCTTT.

Points on this clone: The sample holds other DNA sequences that translate to the same CDR3. The chain recombines TRBV11-2 with TRBJ1-2; 7 positions match TRBD1. V lost 0 bases, J lost 8 bases, and 6 bases stayed unmatched. The CDR3 is made up of 14 amino acids. Per the germline V gene, CDR1 is SGHAT and CDR2 is FQNNGV. This CDR3 is CASSLEAGGIGYTF. CDR3 DNA sequence: TGTGCCAGCAGCTTAGAAGCAGGGGGTATCGGCTACACCTTC. Supplemented by reference TRBV11-2 and TRBJ1-2, the full variable domain reads EAGVAQSPRYKIIEKRQSVAFWCNPISGHATLYWYQQILGQGPKLLIQFQNNGVVDDSQLPKDRFSAERLKGVDSTLKIQPAKLEDSAVYLCASSLEAGGIGYTFGSGTRLTVV.

The V and J genes are TRBV21-1 and TRBJ2-3; TRBD2, as called in the table, went unchecked against the DNA. TRBV21-1 is classified as a pseudogene. CDR3 size: 11 residues. The CDR3 spells CASRRGDTQYF. In nucleotides, the CDR3 is TGTGCCAGCAGGCGGGGGGATACGCAGTATTTT.

This chain joins TRBV5-1 and TRBJ2-3; the match to TRBD1 covers 7 bases. CDR3 size: 14 residues. The germline V gene has CDR1 SGHRS and CDR2 YFSETQ. V lost 0 bases and J lost 4; bases outside the gene matches: 2. The chain's CDR3 is CASSLAGGPDTQYF. CDR3 coding DNA: TGCGCCAGCAGCTTGGCAGGGGGTCCAGATACGCAGTATTTT. The full variable domain, its missing parts supplied by reference TRBV5-1 and TRBJ2-3, is KAGVTQTPRYLIKTRGQQVTLSCSPISGHRSVSWYQQTPGQGLQFLFEYFSETQRNKGNFPGRFSGRQFSNSRSEMNVSTLELGDSALYLCASSLAGGPDTQYFGPGTRLTVL.

The V call is TRBV28, the J call TRBJ1-2; D ambiguous. Germline V lookup: CDR1 MDHEN, CDR2 SYDVKM. V was shortened by 6 bases and J by 4 bases, with 21 bases between the two germline ends. This CDR3 is built from 16 residues. In DNA, the CDR3 is TGTGCCAGCAGCTCCGGCGACGGTATAGCTACCTATGGCTACACCTTC. Translated, it gives CASSSGDGIATYGYTF.

The chain employs TRBV19 and TRBJ2-3; 11 positions match TRBD2. The CDR3 runs 17 residues. The V gene's germline CDR1 is LNHDA and CDR2 SQIVND (reference sequence). The V segment lost 6 bases and the J segment 0 bases; nucleotides outside the gene matches: 8. CDR3 nucleotides: TGTGCCAGTAGCACTGGGACTAGCGGAGGAAGCACAGATACGCAGTATTTT. Its translation is CASSTGTSGGSTDTQYF.

The count of this clone is one. The chain combines TRBV11-1 with TRBJ2-6, with D possibly being TRBD1 (6 bases). The CDR3 loop spans 15 amino acids. Trimming removed 5 bases at V and 0 bases at J, with 8 bases between. The germline gives CDR1 SGHAT, CDR2 FQDESV (reference sequence). CDR3 in DNA: TGTGCCAGCAGCGGACAGTTCTCTGGGGCCAACGTCCTGACTTTC. Translated, it gives CASSGQFSGANVLTF.

This chain uses TRBV19 with TRBJ2-6, with D hard to call. The length of the CDR3 is 17 residues. V was clipped by 3 bases and J by 1 base, with 13 bases between them. CDR1 and CDR2 from the germline V gene are LNHDA and SQIVND (reference sequence). The CDR3 here is CASSMIIVSSGANVLTF. The CDR3 bases are TGTGCCAGTAGTATGATTATAGTTTCGTCTGGGGCCAACGTCCTGACTTTC. Supplemented by reference TRBV19 and TRBJ2-6, the full variable domain reads DGGITQSPKYLFRKEGQNVTLSCEQNLNHDAMYWYRQDPGQGLRLIYYSQIVNDFQKGDIAEGYSVSREKKESFPLTVTSAQKNPTAFYLCASSMIIVSSGANVLTFGAGSRLTVL.

A few counts support this clone. The CDR3 is CASSGGGAREKLFF. The CDR3 coding sequence is TGTGCCAGCAGCGGTGGGGGGGCGCGCGAAAAACTGTTTTTT. The rearrangement links TRBV11-2 to TRBJ1-4, with D possibly TRBD1 on 6 matching bases. Trimming shortened V by 5 bases and J by 8 bases, and 15 bases separated the two germline ends. The germline CDR1 and CDR2 sequences are SGHAT and FQNNGV. The CDR3 is made up of 14 amino acids.

V usage is TRBV21-1 and J usage is TRBJ2-1; TRBD1, the table's D call, was not compared with the DNA. TRBV21-1 is a pseudogene segment. CDR3 size: 14 residues. Here the CDR3 DNA reads TGTGCCAGCAGCCTGTCACAGGATAGTGATGAGCAGTTCTTC. This gives the protein CASSLSQDSDEQFF.

V usage is TRBV12-3 or TRBV12-4 and J usage is TRBJ2-7, with no clear D. Trimming left V 6 bases short and J 7 bases short, with 10 bases between. The CDR3 runs 11 residues. In nucleotides, the CDR3 is TGTGCCAGCAGCTCATCTAGGGAGCAGTACTTC. Amino acids: CASSSSREQYF.

The chain couples TRBV7-8 to TRBJ1-2; TRBD1 aligns across 9 bases. In germline, CDR1 is SGHVS, CDR2 FQNEAQ. Trimming cost V 4 bases and J 5 bases; bases outside gene matches: 11. This CDR3 contains 16 residues. CDR3 loop: CASSSRGGQGLYGYTF. CDR3 nucleotides: TGTGCCAGCAGCTCCAGGGGGGGACAGGGCCTTTATGGCTACACCTTC.

This clone occurred once. J is TRBJ1-1 and V is TRBV29-1; possible D gene TRBD1, 6 bases. V dropped 3 bases and J dropped 7 bases, with 15 bases sitting between them. CDR3 length: 13 amino acids. Germline loops: CDR1 SQVTM, CDR2 ANQGSEA. The CDR3 nucleotides read TGCAGCGTTGACCGAGGACAGAGGGTTGAAGCTTTCTTT. Amino acid sequence: CSVDRGQRVEAFF.

CDR3 DNA sequence: TGCGCCAGCAGCCAAGTGAGCGGGGAACTATACGAGCAGTACTTC. Its translation: CASSQVSGELYEQYF. V and J are TRBV4-1 and TRBJ2-7; TRBD2 aligns across 7 bases. Germline V lookup: CDR1 MGHRA, CDR2 YSYEKL. The CDR3 is made up of 15 amino acids. Trimming took 1 base from V and 4 from J; bases not matched to a gene: 7.

The CDR3: CASSAGRVGTEAFF. The CDR3 bases are TGTGCCAGCAGCGCCGGCAGGGTGGGAACTGAAGCTTTCTTT. This chain links TRBV9 with TRBJ1-1, with D perhaps matching TRBD1 (5 bases). The ends were cut back, 3 bases at V and 5 bases at J, with 14 bases in the middle. CDR1 SGDLS and CDR2 YYNGEE come from the germline V gene. The CDR3 totals 14 residues.

The V gene is TRBV24-1, the J gene TRBJ2-3, with TRBD2 as a possible D gene (7 bases). Germline V CDR1 and CDR2: KGHDR, SFDVKD. V dropped 2 bases and J dropped 0 bases, with 14 bases sitting between them. CDR3 length equals 17 residues. CDR3 nucleotides: TGTGCCACCAGTGATTGGAGGGGGGGGCCTAGCACAGATACGCAGTATTTT. This encodes CATSDWRGGPSTDTQYF.

This rearrangement joins TRBV15 to TRBJ2-2; TRBD1 agrees at 8 bases. The CDR3 runs to 17 residues. V was pared by 0 bases and J by 6 bases, with 9 bases of the junction left unmatched. CDR1 and CDR2 from the germline V gene are LNHNV and YYDKDF (reference sequence). The CDR3 spells CATSRDLGQGAAGELFF. In nucleotides, the CDR3 is TGTGCCACCAGCAGAGATCTTGGTCAGGGGGCGGCCGGGGAGCTGTTTTTT.

This chain connects TRBV27 to TRBJ2-7; no definite D call. The CDR3 has 15 amino acids. Trimming pared 0 bases from V and 0 bases from J, leaving 9 bases between. Germline assignment: CDR1 MNHEY and CDR2 SMNVEV (reference sequence). CDR3 nucleotide sequence: TGTGCCAGCAGTTTATCCGGAAGGAGCTCCTACGAGCAGTACTTC. It codes for CASSLSGRSSYEQYF.